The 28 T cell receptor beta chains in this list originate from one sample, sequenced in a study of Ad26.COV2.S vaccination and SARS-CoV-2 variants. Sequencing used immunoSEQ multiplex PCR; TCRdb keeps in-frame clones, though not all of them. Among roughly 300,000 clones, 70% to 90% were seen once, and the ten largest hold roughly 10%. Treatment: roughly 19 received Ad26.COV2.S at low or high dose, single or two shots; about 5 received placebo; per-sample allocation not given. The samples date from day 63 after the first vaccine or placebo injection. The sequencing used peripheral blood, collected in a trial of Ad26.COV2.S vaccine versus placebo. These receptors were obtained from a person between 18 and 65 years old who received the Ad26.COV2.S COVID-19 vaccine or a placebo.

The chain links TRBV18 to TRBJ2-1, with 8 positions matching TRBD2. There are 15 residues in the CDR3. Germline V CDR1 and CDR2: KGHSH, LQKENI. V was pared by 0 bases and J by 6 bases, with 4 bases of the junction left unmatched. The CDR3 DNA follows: TGTGCCAGCTCACCACCCAAGCGGGGGTTCAATGAGCAGTTCTTC. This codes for CASSPPKRGFNEQFF.

The CDR3 reads CASSLKASAGPYNEQFF. The CDR3 DNA follows: TGTGCCAGCAGCTTAAAGGCCTCGGCGGGCCCCTACAATGAGCAGTTCTTC. V is TRBV7-3 and J is TRBJ2-1; weak D call: TRBD2 (5 bases). The V end lost 1 base, the J end lost 2 bases, and 15 bases lay between the germline ends. Germline V CDR1 and CDR2: SGHTA, FQGTGA. CDR3 size: 17 residues.

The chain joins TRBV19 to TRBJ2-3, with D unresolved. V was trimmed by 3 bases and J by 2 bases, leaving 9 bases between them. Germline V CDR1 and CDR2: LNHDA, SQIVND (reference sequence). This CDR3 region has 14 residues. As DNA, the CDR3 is TGTGCCAGTAGTATTGCGAAGCACACAGATACGCAGTATTTT. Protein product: CASSIAKHTDTQYF.

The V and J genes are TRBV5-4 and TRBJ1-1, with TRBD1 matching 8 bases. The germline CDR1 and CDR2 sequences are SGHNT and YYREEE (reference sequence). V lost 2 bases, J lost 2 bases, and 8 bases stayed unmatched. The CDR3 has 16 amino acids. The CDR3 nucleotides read TGTGCCAGCAGCTTTACAGGGGGAACGGATAACACTGAAGCTTTCTTT. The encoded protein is CASSFTGGTDNTEAFF. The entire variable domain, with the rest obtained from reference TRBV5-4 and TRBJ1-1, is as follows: ETGVTQSPTHLIKTRGQQVTLRCSSQSGHNTVSWYQQALGQGPQFIFQYYREEENGRGNFPPRFSGLQFPNYSSELNVNALELDDSALYLCASSFTGGTDNTEAFFGQGTRLTVV.

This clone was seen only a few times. The DNA for the CDR3 is TGTGCCATCAAGTGGGCCATTGACGATCAGCCCCAGCATTTT. This gives the protein CAIKWAIDDQPQHF. The chain combines TRBV24-1 with TRBJ1-5; D is ambiguous. Per the germline V gene, CDR1 is KGHDR and CDR2 is SFDVKD. V lost 11 bases, J lost 5 bases, and 18 bases lay in between. The CDR3 has 14 residues.

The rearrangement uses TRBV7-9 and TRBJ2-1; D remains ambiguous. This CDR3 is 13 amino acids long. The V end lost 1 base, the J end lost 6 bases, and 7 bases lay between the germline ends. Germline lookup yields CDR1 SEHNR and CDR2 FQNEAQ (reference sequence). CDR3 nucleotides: TGTGCCAGCAGCTTAGGACCGCTCAATGAGCAGTTCTTC. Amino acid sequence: CASSLGPLNEQFF.

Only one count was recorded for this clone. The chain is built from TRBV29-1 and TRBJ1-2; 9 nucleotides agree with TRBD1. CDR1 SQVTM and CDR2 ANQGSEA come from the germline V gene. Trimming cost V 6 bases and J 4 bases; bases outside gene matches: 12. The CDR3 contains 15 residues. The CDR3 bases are TGCAGCGTGGAAAATACAGGGGGCATCCTCTATGGCTACACCTTC. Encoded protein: CSVENTGGILYGYTF.

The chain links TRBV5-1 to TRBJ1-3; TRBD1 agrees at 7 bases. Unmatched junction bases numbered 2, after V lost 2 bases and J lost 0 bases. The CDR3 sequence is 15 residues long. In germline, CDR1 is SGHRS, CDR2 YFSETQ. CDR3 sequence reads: CASSLGTVSGNTIYF. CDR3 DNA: TGCGCCAGCAGCTTAGGGACAGTCTCTGGAAACACCATATATTTT.

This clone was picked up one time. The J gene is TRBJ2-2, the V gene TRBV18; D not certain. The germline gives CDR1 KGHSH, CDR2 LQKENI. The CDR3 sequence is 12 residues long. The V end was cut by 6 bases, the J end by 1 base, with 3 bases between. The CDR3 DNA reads TGTGCCAGCTCGGGGAACACCGGGGAGCTGTTTTTT. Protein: CASSGNTGELFF.

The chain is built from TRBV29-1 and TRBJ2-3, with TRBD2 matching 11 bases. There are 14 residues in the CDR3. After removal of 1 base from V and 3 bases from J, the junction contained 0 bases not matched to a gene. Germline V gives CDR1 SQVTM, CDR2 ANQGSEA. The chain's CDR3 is CSVEGLAGTDTQYF. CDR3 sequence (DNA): TGCAGCGTTGAAGGACTAGCGGGAACAGATACGCAGTATTTT.

The CDR3 is CASSQTPDTEAFF. DNA for the CDR3: TGTGCCAGCAGCCAGACTCCGGACACTGAAGCTTTCTTT. J is TRBJ1-1 and V is TRBV6-5; no reliable D call. V shed 6 bases and J shed 3 bases, with 11 bases lying between them. The V gene's germline CDR1 is MNHEY and CDR2 SVGAGI. This CDR3 has 13 residues.

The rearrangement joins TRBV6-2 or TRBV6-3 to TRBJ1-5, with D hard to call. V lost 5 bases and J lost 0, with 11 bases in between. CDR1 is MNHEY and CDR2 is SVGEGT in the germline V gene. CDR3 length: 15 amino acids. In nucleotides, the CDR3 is TGTGCCAGCAGTGCTGGAGTATATAGCAATCAGCCCCAGCATTTT. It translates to CASSAGVYSNQPQHF.

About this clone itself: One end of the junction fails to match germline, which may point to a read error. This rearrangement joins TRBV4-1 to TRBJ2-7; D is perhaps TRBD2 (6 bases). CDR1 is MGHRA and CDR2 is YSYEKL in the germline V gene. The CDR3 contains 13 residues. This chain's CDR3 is CASSQGYDGTRNF. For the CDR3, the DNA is TGCGCCAGCAGCCAAGGATACGACGGGACTCGGAACTTC.

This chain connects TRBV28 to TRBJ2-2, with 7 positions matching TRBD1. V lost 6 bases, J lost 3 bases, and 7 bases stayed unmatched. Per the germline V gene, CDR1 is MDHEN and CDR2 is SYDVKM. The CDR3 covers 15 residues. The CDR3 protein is CASRSRDRDTGELFF. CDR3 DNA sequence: TGTGCCAGCAGGTCCCGGGACAGAGACACCGGGGAGCTGTTTTTT.

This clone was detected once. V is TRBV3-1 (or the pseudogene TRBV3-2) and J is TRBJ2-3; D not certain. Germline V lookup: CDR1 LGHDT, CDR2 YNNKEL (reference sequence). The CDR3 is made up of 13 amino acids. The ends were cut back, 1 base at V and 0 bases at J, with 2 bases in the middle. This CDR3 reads CASSQASTDTQYF. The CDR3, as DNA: TGTGCCAGCAGCCAAGCTAGCACAGATACGCAGTATTTT.

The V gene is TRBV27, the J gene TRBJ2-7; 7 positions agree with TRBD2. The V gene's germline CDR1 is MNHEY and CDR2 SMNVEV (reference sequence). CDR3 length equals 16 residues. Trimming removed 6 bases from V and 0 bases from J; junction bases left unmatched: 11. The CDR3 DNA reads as TGTGCCAGCAGCCCTCTAACGGGGGGAGTCTCCTACGAGCAGTACTTC. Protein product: CASSPLTGGVSYEQYF.

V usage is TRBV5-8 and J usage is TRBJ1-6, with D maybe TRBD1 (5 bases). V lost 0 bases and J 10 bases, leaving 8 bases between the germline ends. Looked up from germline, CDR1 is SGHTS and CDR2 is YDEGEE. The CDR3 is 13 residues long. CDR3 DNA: TGTGCCAGCAGCTTGGATAGGGACTCACCCCTCCACTTT. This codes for CASSLDRDSPLHF.

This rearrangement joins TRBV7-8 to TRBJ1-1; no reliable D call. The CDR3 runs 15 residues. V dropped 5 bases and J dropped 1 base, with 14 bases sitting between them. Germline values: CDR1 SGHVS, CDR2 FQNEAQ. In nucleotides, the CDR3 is TGTGCCAGCAGCCCCGTAAACAGCCAGAACACTGAAGCTTTCTTT. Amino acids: CASSPVNSQNTEAFF.

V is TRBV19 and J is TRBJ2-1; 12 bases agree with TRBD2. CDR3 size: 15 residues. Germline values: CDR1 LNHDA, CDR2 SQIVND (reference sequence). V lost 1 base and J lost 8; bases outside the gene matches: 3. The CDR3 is CASSIVLAGGDEQFF. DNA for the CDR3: TGTGCCAGTAGTATAGTACTAGCGGGGGGCGATGAGCAGTTCTTC. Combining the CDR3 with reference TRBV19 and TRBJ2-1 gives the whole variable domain DGGITQSPKYLFRKEGQNVTLSCEQNLNHDAMYWYRQDPGQGLRLIYYSQIVNDFQKGDIAEGYSVSREKKESFPLTVTSAQKNPTAFYLCASSIVLAGGDEQFFGPGTRLTVL.

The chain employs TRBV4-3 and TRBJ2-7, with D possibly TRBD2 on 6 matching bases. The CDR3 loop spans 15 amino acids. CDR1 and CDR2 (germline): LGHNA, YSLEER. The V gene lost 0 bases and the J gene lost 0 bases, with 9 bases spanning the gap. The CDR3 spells CASSQDPGSSYEQYF. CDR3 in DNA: TGCGCCAGCAGCCAAGATCCCGGGAGCTCCTACGAGCAGTACTTC.

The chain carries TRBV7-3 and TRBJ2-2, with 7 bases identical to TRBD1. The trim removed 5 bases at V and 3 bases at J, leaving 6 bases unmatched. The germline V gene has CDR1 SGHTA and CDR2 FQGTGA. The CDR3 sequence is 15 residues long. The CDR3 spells CASSTTGTDTGELFF. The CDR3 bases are TGTGCCAGCAGCACTACCGGGACAGACACCGGGGAGCTGTTTTTT.

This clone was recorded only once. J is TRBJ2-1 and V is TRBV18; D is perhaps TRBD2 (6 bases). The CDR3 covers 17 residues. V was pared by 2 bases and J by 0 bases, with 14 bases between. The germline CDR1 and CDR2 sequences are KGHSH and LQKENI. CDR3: CASSPGTSSPSYNEQFF. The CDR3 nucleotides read TGTGCCAGCTCACCAGGAACTAGCAGTCCCTCCTACAATGAGCAGTTCTTC.

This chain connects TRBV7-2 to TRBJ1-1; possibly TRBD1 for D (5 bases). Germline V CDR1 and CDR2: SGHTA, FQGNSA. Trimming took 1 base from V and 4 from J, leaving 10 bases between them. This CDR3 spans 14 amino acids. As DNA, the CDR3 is TGTGCCAGCAGCTTAGGACAGTCCTCCACTGAAGCTTTCTTT. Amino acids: CASSLGQSSTEAFF.

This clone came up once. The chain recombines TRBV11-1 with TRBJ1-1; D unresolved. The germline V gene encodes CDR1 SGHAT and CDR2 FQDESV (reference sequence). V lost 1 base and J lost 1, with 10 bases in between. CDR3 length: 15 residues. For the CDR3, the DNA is TGTGCCAGCAGCTTAGGGCTCTCCTGGAACACTGAAGCTTTCTTT. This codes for CASSLGLSWNTEAFF.

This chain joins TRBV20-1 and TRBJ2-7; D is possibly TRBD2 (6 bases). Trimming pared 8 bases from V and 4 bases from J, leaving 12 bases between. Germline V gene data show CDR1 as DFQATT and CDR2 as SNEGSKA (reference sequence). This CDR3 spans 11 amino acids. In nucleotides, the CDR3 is TGCAGTCCGGGACTCATTTACGAGCAGTACTTC. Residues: CSPGLIYEQYF.

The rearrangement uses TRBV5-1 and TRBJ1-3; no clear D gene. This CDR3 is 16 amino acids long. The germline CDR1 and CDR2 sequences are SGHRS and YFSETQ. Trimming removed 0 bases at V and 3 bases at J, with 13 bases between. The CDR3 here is CASSLDRGGNGNTIYF. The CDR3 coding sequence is TGCGCCAGCAGCTTGGATCGGGGTGGGAATGGAAACACCATATATTTT.

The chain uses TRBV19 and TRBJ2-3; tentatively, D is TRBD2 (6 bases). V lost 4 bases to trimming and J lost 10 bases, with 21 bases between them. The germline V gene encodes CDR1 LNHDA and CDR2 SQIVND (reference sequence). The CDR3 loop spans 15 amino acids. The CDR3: CASSRAPTSSGAQYF. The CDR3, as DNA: TGTGCCAGTAGTAGGGCCCCAACTAGCAGCGGAGCGCAGTATTTT.

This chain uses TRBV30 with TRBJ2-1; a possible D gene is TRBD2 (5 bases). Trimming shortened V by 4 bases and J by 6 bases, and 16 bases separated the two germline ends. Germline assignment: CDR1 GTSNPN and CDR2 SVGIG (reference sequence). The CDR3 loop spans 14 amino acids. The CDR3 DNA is TGTGCCTGGAAATTACTCGGACTCGGCAATGAGCAGTTCTTC. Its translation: CAWKLLGLGNEQFF.